Here is one TCR beta chain with its context. The data are from a study of T cell changes during pregnancy in multiple sclerosis. Produced via immunoSEQ multiplex PCR; TCRdb's table is partial and in-frame only. The sample consists of about 69,000 clones, 80% to 90% of them appearing once. The J segment lost 2 bases and the V segment lost 4 bases, leaving 5 bases of the junction unmatched. The CDR3 spans 16 residues. In germline, CDR1 is LNHDA, CDR2 SQIVND (reference sequence). This sequence originates from a female donor with multiple sclerosis, enrolled in a pregnancy study. J is TRBJ2-7 and V is TRBV19; 13 bases line up with TRBD2. The sequences come from peripheral blood, collected before pregnancy. CDR3: CASSKAGTSGAYEQYF. The CDR3 DNA reads as TGTGCCAGTAGTAAAGCGGGGACTAGCGGGGCCTACGAGCAGTACTTC.